The clone carrying this T cell receptor beta chain appeared a single time. The data were taken from a study of control samples from healthy donors and cancer patients. Germline V CDR1 and CDR2: KGHSH, LQKENI. V gave up 5 bases and J gave up 7 bases; unmatched junction bases: 7. The length of the CDR3 is 14 residues. TCRdb's table, derived via immunoSEQ multiplex PCR, lists solely in-frame clones and lacks some. The data contain about 54,000 clones, 95% to 96% of them singletons. The chain combines TRBV18 with TRBJ1-5; 8 bases map to TRBD1. This sequence originates from a woman aged 25 to 39 in good health. Sequenced sample: blood. The CDR3 nucleotides read TGTGCCAGCTCAGATACAGGGGGTAGGCAGCCCCAGCATTTT. Its protein product is CASSDTGGRQPQHF.